These 15 T cell receptor beta chains were all obtained from the same sample, sequenced in a study of T cells in Graves' hyperthyroidism and ophthalmopathy. Using RNA transcripts as the source, TCR beta CDR3 regions were amplified. An initial round of RT-PCR targeting the TCR CDR3 relied on the HTBI primer set. TCRdb re-derived calls from the multiplex PCR reads in MiXCR, one entry per CDR3 protein. This table has about 59,000 distinct CDR3 sequences, approximately 57% appearing once. The sample taken for sequencing was blood. The receptors were gathered from an older woman with Graves' ophthalmopathy.

This clonotype was picked up many times. This chain uses TRBV20-1 with TRBJ2-2, with D maybe TRBD2 (6 bases). Trimming cost V 0 bases and J 3 bases, with 20 bases left between them. Looked up from germline, CDR1 is DFQATT and CDR2 is SNEGSKA (reference sequence). The CDR3 loop spans 18 amino acids. Here the CDR3 reads CSARDGSGSGPYTGELFF. CDR3 in DNA: TGCAGTGCTAGAGATGGTTCAGGGAGCGGGCCCTACACCGGGGAGCTGTTTTTT.

Here the CDR3 DNA reads TGTGCCAGCTCACCAACAGGGGATACGCAGTATTTT. This gives the protein CASSPTGDTQYF. The chain joins TRBV18 to TRBJ2-3, with D possibly matching TRBD1 (6 bases). V lost 2 bases and J lost 6, with 6 bases in between. This CDR3 spans 12 amino acids. Germline loops: CDR1 KGHSH, CDR2 LQKENI.

About this clonotype: One end of the junction fails to match germline, which may point to a read error. The gene calls are TRBV20-1 and TRBJ2-1; D may be TRBD1 (5 bases). The CDR3 runs to 15 residues. Germline assignment: CDR1 DFQATT and CDR2 SNEGSKA (reference sequence). The CDR3 region has the DNA TGCAGTGCTACCAAGGGGCCAGCCTCCTATAATGAGCAGTTCTTC. This sequence encodes CSATKGPASYNEQFF.

In its sample, this clonotype was seen many times. The chain has TRBV6-2 or TRBV6-3 and TRBJ2-5, with no clear D. V was pared by 6 bases and J by 4 bases, with 15 bases between. The CDR3 spans 14 residues. Germline CDR1 reads MNHEY; CDR2 reads SVGEGT. CDR3 region: CASSTLGSVETQYF. The CDR3 region has the DNA TGTGCCAGCAGCACTCTAGGGTCGGTAGAGACCCAGTACTTC.

At least ten counts were recorded for this clonotype. This chain uses TRBV14 with TRBJ2-1, with 7 nucleotides matching TRBD2. V was clipped by 1 base and J by 7 bases; unmatched bases: 1. The CDR3 extends over 13 amino acids. Germline-derived CDR1 and CDR2 are SGHDN and FVKESK. In DNA form, the CDR3 reads TGTGCCAGCAGCCAAGTGGGAGGGAATGAGCAGTTCTTC. It yields the protein CASSQVGGNEQFF.

In its sample, this clonotype ranks as medium-sized (0.01 to 0.1%). The chain links TRBV20-1 to TRBJ1-5; 7 bases are a match to TRBD1. The germline CDR1 and CDR2 sequences are DFQATT and SNEGSKA (reference sequence). The V gene end was trimmed by 3 bases and the J gene end by 7 bases; junction bases not matched to a gene: 6. The CDR3 spans 13 residues. This CDR3 is CSASPTGEQPQHF. The CDR3 coding sequence is TGCAGTGCTAGTCCAACAGGGGAACAGCCCCAGCATTTT.

As regards this clonotype: The junction and the germline gene differ at one end; a read error may be behind it. The V call is TRBV5-1, the J call TRBJ2-3, with D perhaps being TRBD1 or TRBD2 (7 bases each). Germline-derived CDR1 and CDR2 are SGHRS and YFSETQ. CDR3 length: 19 residues. CDR3 bases: TGTGCCAGCAGCTTGGTAGCGGGTGGACAGGCGAGGCACACAGATACGCAGTATTTT. This sequence encodes CASSLVAGGQARHTDTQYF.

This clonotype was found a few times. The chain couples TRBV19 to TRBJ1-2, with 7 bases lining up with TRBD1. The germline CDR1 and CDR2 sequences are LNHDA and SQIVND (reference sequence). With V trimmed by 3 bases and J by 8 bases, 6 bases remained unmatched. The CDR3 extends over 13 amino acids. The CDR3 sequence: CASSINRGEGYTF. The CDR3 DNA follows: TGTGCCAGTAGTATCAACAGGGGTGAGGGCTACACCTTC.

J is TRBJ2-5 and V is TRBV29-1; TRBD2 matches 8 bases. The CDR3 has 18 amino acids. The V gene end was trimmed by 7 bases and the J gene end by 7 bases; junction bases not matched to a gene: 26. CDR1 is SQVTM, CDR2 ANQGSEA, per germline. The CDR3 DNA reads TGCAGCGCCGTAGGGATGGCGGGGGGCGAACGGCCATTGGGGACCCAGTACTTC. It is translated as CSAVGMAGGERPLGTQYF.

This chain connects TRBV10-3 to TRBJ2-7; 9 bases line up with TRBD2. Germline trimming cut 6 bases from V and 7 bases from J; bases unmatched to any gene: 7. The CDR3 contains 13 residues. Germline CDR1 is ENHRY and CDR2 is SYGVKD. The CDR3: CAIRGSGSWEQYF. The CDR3 coding sequence is TGTGCCATCAGAGGTAGCGGGAGTTGGGAGCAGTACTTC.

This rearrangement joins TRBV2 to TRBJ1-3; the match to TRBD1 covers 8 bases. Unmatched junction bases numbered 26, after V lost 4 bases and J lost 0 bases. Per germline, CDR1 SNHLY and CDR2 FYNNEI. This CDR3 contains 23 residues. The CDR3 bases are TGTGCCAGCAGTGGGGCCGGGACAGGAGACTTCACCGGGGAGCTGTGCTCTGGAAACACCATATATTTT. It codes for CASSGAGTGDFTGELCSGNTIYF.

A note on this clonotype: One end of the junction does not line up with germline, which may come from a read error. V gene TRBV6-2 or TRBV6-3 combines with J gene TRBJ2-7; 7 bases are a match to TRBD2. CDR3 length: 13 residues. The germline CDR1 and CDR2 sequences are MNHEY and SVGEGT. CDR3 amino acids: CASSYLAAYEQYF. The DNA of the CDR3 is TGTGCTAGCAGTTATCTAGCGGCCTACGAGCAGTACTTC.

The sample holds many counts of this clonotype. The V and J genes are TRBV2 and TRBJ2-2, with D perhaps matching TRBD1 (5 bases). V shed 8 bases and J shed 0 bases, with 10 bases lying between them. CDR1 is SNHLY and CDR2 is FYNNEI in the germline V gene. The CDR3 consists of 14 residues. CDR3 loop: CASAGYANTGELFF. CDR3 coding DNA: TGTGCCAGCGCAGGGTATGCGAACACCGGGGAGCTGTTTTTT.

This clonotype is medium-sized. The genes are TRBV2 and TRBJ1-5; no firm D call. Germline-derived CDR1 and CDR2 are SNHLY and FYNNEI. The CDR3 is made up of 13 amino acids. The V end lost 7 bases, the J end lost 0 bases, and 7 bases lay between the germline ends. In nucleotides, the CDR3 is TGTGCCAGCAATGAGAATAGCAATCAGCCCCAGCATTTT. Encoded protein: CASNENSNQPQHF.

As concerns this clonotype: The germline gene is not matched at one end of the junction; a read error may be the cause. The chain uses TRBV15 and TRBJ2-3; D is ambiguous. This CDR3 contains 16 residues. CDR1 is LNHNV and CDR2 is YYDKDF in the germline V gene (reference sequence). The CDR3 coding sequence is TGTGCCGCCAGCAGCGACGACTGGCTAAGCACAGATACGCAGTATTTT. Its protein is CAASSDDWLSTDTQYF.